This TCR beta chain was found in a study of blood T cell repertoires in COVID-19. The CDR3 consists of 12 residues. Germline V CDR1 and CDR2: SGDLS, YYNGEE. V lost 0 bases and J 6 bases, leaving 3 bases between the germline ends. The study counted Cohort 3 donors as recovered given two negative PCRs, clearance, or symptom resolution. In the authors' methods: Nucleated cell counts were estimated from reference gene primer amplification. The repertoire was sequenced with immunoSEQ multiplex PCR; TCRdb's copy has only in-frame clones and lacks some. That table is the source of V, J and clone size, and D and trimming were worked out from the DNA. The sample yields a few hundred thousand clones, over 75% seen once.

This clonotype was sampled from a woman in her 30s who had recovered from COVID-19. V usage is TRBV9 and J usage is TRBJ1-4; D is unclear. Source material: PBMCs or T cells enriched from blood (not recorded which). The CDR3 nucleotides read TGTGCCAGCAGCGTAGGAGATGAAAAACTGTTTTTT. This gives the protein CASSVGDEKLFF. The variable domain in full, with the rest retrieved from reference TRBV9 and TRBJ1-4, is DSGVTQTPKHLITATGQRVTLRCSPRSGDLSVYWYQQSLDQGLQFLIQYYNGEERAKGNILERFSAQQFPDLHSELNLSSLELGDSALYFCASSVGDEKLFFGSGTQLSVL.